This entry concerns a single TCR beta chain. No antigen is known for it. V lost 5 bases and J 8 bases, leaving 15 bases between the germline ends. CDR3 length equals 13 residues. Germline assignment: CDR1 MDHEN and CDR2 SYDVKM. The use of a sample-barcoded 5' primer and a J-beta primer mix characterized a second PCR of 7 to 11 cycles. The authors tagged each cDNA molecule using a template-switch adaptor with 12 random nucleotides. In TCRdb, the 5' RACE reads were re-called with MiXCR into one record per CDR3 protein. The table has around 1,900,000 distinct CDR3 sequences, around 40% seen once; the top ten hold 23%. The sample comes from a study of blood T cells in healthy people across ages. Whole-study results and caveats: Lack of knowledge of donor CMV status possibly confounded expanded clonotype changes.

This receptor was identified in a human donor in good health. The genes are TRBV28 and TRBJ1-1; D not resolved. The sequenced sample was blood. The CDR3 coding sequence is TGTGCCAGCAGTACCCAGTGGGGTTTCGAAGCTTTCTTT. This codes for CASSTQWGFEAFF.